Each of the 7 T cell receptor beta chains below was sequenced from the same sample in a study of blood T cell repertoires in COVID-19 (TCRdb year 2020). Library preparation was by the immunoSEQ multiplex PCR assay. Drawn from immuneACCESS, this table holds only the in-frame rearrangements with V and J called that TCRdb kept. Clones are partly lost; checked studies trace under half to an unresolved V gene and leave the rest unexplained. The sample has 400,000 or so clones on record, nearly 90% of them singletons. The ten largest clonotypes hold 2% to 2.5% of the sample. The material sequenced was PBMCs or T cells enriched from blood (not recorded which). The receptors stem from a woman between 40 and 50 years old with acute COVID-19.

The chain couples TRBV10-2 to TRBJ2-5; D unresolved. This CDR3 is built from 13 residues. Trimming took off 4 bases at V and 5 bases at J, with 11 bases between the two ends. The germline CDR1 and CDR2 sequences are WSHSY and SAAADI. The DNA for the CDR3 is TGCGCCAGCAGTGGAGAAGCCGATGAGACCCAGTACTTC. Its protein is CASSGEADETQYF.

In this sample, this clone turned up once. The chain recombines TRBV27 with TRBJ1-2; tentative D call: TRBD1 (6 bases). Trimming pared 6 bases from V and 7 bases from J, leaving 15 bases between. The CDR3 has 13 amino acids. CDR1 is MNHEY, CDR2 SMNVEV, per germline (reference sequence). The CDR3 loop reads CASSGHRDTGYTF. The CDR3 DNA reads TGTGCCAGCAGCGGTCACCGGGACACTGGCTACACCTTC.

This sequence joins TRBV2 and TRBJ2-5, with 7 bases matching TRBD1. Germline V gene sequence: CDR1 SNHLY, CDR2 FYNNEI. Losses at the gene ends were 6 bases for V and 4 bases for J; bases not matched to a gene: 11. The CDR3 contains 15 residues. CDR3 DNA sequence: TGTGCCAGCAGAGATCGGACAGGCCCCACAGAGACCCAGTACTTC. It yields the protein CASRDRTGPTETQYF.

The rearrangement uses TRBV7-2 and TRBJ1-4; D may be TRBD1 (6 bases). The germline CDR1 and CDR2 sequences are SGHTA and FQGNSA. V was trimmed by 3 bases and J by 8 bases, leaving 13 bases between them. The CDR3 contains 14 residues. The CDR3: CASSFLGGKEKLFF. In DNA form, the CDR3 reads TGTGCCAGCAGCTTCTTAGGGGGAAAAGAAAAACTGTTTTTT.

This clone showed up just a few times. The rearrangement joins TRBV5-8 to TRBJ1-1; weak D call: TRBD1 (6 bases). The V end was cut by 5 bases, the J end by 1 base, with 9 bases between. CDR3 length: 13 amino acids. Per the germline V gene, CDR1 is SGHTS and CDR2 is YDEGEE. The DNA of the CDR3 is TGTGCCAGCAGACCCAGGGGGAACACTGAAGCTTTCTTT. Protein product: CASRPRGNTEAFF.

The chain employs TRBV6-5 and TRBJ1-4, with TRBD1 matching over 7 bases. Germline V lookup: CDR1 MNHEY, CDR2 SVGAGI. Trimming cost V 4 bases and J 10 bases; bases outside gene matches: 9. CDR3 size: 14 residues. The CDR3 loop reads CASSLGQHMRKLFF. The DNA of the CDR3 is TGTGCCAGCAGTTTGGGACAGCATATGAGAAAACTGTTTTTT.

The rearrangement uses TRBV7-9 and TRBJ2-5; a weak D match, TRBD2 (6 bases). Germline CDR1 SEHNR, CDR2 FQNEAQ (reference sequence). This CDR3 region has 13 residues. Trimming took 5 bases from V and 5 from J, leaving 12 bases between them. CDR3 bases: TGTGCCAGCAGCCTCGGGGGACGGGAGACCCAGTACTTC. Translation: CASSLGGRETQYF.